This T cell receptor beta chain was recorded in a study of response to subunit inactivated influenza vaccine. In the case of this clonotype: Its antigen remains unknown.

TCRdb re-analysed the RT-PCR reads in MiXCR, keeping a single row per CDR3 protein. The sample carries fewer than 200,000 distinct CDR3 sequences, about 9% recorded once. Study observations and caveats: T cells newly recruited by each seasonal influenza vaccination are few, the authors suggested.

The source is a man over 45 who received an inactivated influenza vaccine. The sample consisted of non-naive T cells sorted from PBMCs, taken on the day of vaccination.

For the CDR3, the DNA is TGTGCCAGCAGCGCCGGGACCCGCTCCAATGAGCAGTTCTTC. This encodes CASSAGTRSNEQFF. The J gene is TRBJ2-1, the V gene TRBV7-9; tentatively, D is TRBD1 or TRBD2 (5 bases each). Germline values: CDR1 SEHNR, CDR2 FQNEAQ (reference sequence). This CDR3 spans 14 amino acids. V lost 5 bases and J lost 6, with 14 bases in between. Together with reference TRBV7-9 and TRBJ2-1, the CDR3 gives the full variable domain: DTGVSQNPRHKITKRGQNVTFRCDPISEHNRLYWYRQTLGQGPEFLTYFQNEAQLEKSRLLSDRFSAERPKGSFSTLEIQRTEQGDSAMYLCASSAGTRSNEQFFGPGTRLTVL.